A single sample gave rise to the 25 T cell receptor beta chains below, sequenced in a study of blood T cell repertoires in COVID-19. The table came from immunoSEQ multiplex PCR; TCRdb's copy has only in-frame clones and leaves some out. The table records around 250,000 clones, around 81% of them present only once. Sequenced material: peripheral blood. The source of these receptors is a man aged 45 to 65 with active or convalescent COVID-19.

This chain connects TRBV19 to TRBJ2-3; 8 positions match TRBD1. The J segment lost 4 bases and the V segment lost 6 bases, leaving 3 bases of the junction unmatched. This CDR3 contains 13 residues. Looked up from germline, CDR1 is LNHDA and CDR2 is SQIVND (reference sequence). CDR3 in amino acids: CASRGQGADTQYF. CDR3 nucleotides: TGTGCCAGTAGAGGACAGGGCGCAGATACGCAGTATTTT. Full variable domain (rest looked up from reference TRBV19 and TRBJ2-3): DGGITQSPKYLFRKEGQNVTLSCEQNLNHDAMYWYRQDPGQGLRLIYYSQIVNDFQKGDIAEGYSVSREKKESFPLTVTSAQKNPTAFYLCASRGQGADTQYFGPGTRLTVL.

The chain combines TRBV12-5 with TRBJ2-7; D not certain. The CDR3 covers 12 residues. V was pared by 5 bases and J by 4 bases, with 9 bases between. Germline V gene lookup returns CDR1 LGHNT and CDR2 FRNRAP. The CDR3 nucleotides are TGTGCTAGTGGTGCGACTTGGTACGAGCAGTACTTC. Its protein is CASGATWYEQYF.

J is TRBJ1-2 and V is TRBV29-1; no reliable D call. This CDR3 has 12 residues. The germline V gene encodes CDR1 SQVTM and CDR2 ANQGSEA. V gave up 7 bases and J gave up 4 bases, with 13 bases separating them. The CDR3 is CSAAVGSYGYTF. DNA of the CDR3: TGCAGCGCGGCAGTTGGTTCCTATGGCTACACCTTC.

The genes are TRBV28 and TRBJ2-7; 9 bases fit TRBD1. V gave up 5 bases and J gave up 4 bases; unmatched junction bases: 9. In germline, CDR1 is MDHEN, CDR2 SYDVKM. The CDR3 length is 15 residues. The CDR3 DNA reads as TGTGCCAGCAGTAGCACCGGGACAGGGCTTTACGAGCAGTACTTC. Its protein is CASSSTGTGLYEQYF.

The rearrangement joins TRBV6-4 to TRBJ1-2, with TRBD1 identical over 12 bases. The CDR3 has 13 residues. The junction had 3 bases not matched to a gene; V was cut back by 6 bases and J by 7 bases. Germline CDR1 MRHNA, CDR2 SNTAGT. The CDR3 nucleotides read TGTGCCAGCAGGGGACAGGGGGCAAGTGGCTACACCTTC. It is translated as CASRGQGASGYTF.

V and J are TRBV30 and TRBJ1-2, with D maybe TRBD1 (6 bases). Trimming left V 5 bases short and J 2 bases short, with 9 bases between. The CDR3 totals 12 residues. Germline-derived CDR1 and CDR2 are GTSNPN and SVGIG (reference sequence). The CDR3 DNA follows: TGTGCCTGGTACACAGGGAACTATGGCTACACCTTC. Its translation: CAWYTGNYGYTF.

This chain joins TRBV7-6 and TRBJ2-1; 9 bases are shared with TRBD1. V lost 5 bases to trimming and J lost 8 bases; unmatched junction nucleotides: 7. The CDR3 contains 14 residues. Germline-derived CDR1 and CDR2 are SGHVS and FNYEAQ. CDR3 DNA: TGTGCCAGCAGCCCCGGGACAGGGTACCATGAGCAGTTCTTC. This encodes CASSPGTGYHEQFF.

The genes are TRBV24-1 and TRBJ2-5, with 7 bases fitting TRBD1. V trimming: 6 bases; J trimming: 1 base; junction bases outside the gene matches: 4. CDR3 length: 14 residues. Germline-derived CDR1 and CDR2 are KGHDR and SFDVKD. The CDR3 loop reads CATSRQGIQETQYF. The DNA of the CDR3 is TGTGCCACCAGTCGACAGGGTATCCAAGAGACCCAGTACTTC.

The chain combines TRBV19 with TRBJ2-5; the D gene is possibly TRBD2 (5 bases). The germline V gene has CDR1 LNHDA and CDR2 SQIVND (reference sequence). This CDR3 is 13 amino acids long. The germline V and J ends were trimmed by 4 bases and 4 bases, with 10 bases remaining between them. The CDR3 reads CASSNGGGETQYF. Written as DNA, the CDR3 is TGTGCCAGTAGTAACGGAGGTGGAGAGACCCAGTACTTC.

This clone was detected only a few times. V usage is TRBV5-5 and J usage is TRBJ1-4; no clear D gene. V was shortened by 0 bases and J by 0 bases, with 9 bases between the two germline ends. CDR1 and CDR2 from the germline V gene are SGHKS and YYEKEE (reference sequence). CDR3 length: 16 amino acids. CDR3 bases: TGTGCCAGCAGCTTGGGGGCTTCCCCAACTAATGAAAAACTGTTTTTT. Protein product: CASSLGASPTNEKLFF.

This rearrangement joins TRBV27 to TRBJ1-4, with 10 bases matching TRBD1. This CDR3 is 16 amino acids long. With 4 bases clipped from V and 8 bases from J, the junction kept 10 bases outside the gene matches. CDR1 and CDR2 (germline): MNHEY, SMNVEV (reference sequence). CDR3: CASSSSRQGAPEKLFF. The DNA of the CDR3 is TGTGCCAGCAGTTCATCCCGACAGGGGGCGCCCGAAAAACTGTTTTTT.

This clone was detected a few times. This rearrangement joins TRBV28 to TRBJ1-1; 7 bases line up with TRBD1. After removal of 7 bases from V and 4 bases from J, the junction contained 12 bases not matched to a gene. CDR1 is MDHEN, CDR2 SYDVKM, per germline. This CDR3 is built from 15 residues. The CDR3 bases are TGTGCCAGCATCGGGGTTGACAGGGCCTTCACTGAAGCTTTCTTT. Its protein product is CASIGVDRAFTEAFF.

V gene TRBV19 combines with J gene TRBJ1-2; D is ambiguous. V lost 3 bases and J lost 6, with 11 bases in between. This CDR3 contains 13 residues. CDR1 and CDR2 from the germline V gene are LNHDA and SQIVND (reference sequence). CDR3 amino acids: CASSMSWSDGYTF. The DNA for the CDR3 is TGTGCCAGTAGTATGAGCTGGAGCGATGGCTACACCTTC.

The chain has TRBV19 and TRBJ1-1; TRBD1 matches 9 bases. This CDR3 contains 14 residues. CDR1 and CDR2 (germline): LNHDA, SQIVND (reference sequence). V lost 10 bases, J lost 4 bases, and 10 bases stayed unmatched. The CDR3 loop is CATTYRGRGTEAFF. CDR3 bases: TGTGCCACAACGTACAGGGGGCGCGGCACTGAAGCTTTCTTT. The whole variable domain, filled in from reference TRBV19 and TRBJ1-1, reads DGGITQSPKYLFRKEGQNVTLSCEQNLNHDAMYWYRQDPGQGLRLIYYSQIVNDFQKGDIAEGYSVSREKKESFPLTVTSAQKNPTAFYLCATTYRGRGTEAFFGQGTRLTVV.

The chain combines TRBV7-2 with TRBJ2-3; no reliable D call. V gave up 8 bases and J gave up 2 bases, with 17 bases separating them. CDR3 length: 15 residues. Germline values: CDR1 SGHTA, CDR2 FQGNSA. The CDR3 sequence is CASRSPGVVTDTQYF. In nucleotides, the CDR3 is TGTGCCAGCCGCTCTCCGGGTGTTGTCACAGATACGCAGTATTTT.

This clone appeared once. The rearrangement uses TRBV7-9 and TRBJ2-7, with 10 bases lining up with TRBD1. Trimming took 4 bases from V and 3 from J; bases not matched to a gene: 6. The CDR3 covers 15 residues. CDR1 is SEHNR, CDR2 FQNEAQ, per germline (reference sequence). The DNA for the CDR3 is TGTGCCAGCAGCTCCACCGGGACAGGGGACTACGAGCAGTACTTC. This codes for CASSSTGTGDYEQYF.

The chain uses TRBV3-1 (or the pseudogene TRBV3-2) and TRBJ2-3; D perhaps matches TRBD1 (5 bases). Germline-derived CDR1 and CDR2 are LGHDT and YNNKEL (reference sequence). V was clipped by 4 bases and J by 5 bases, with 10 bases between them. The length of the CDR3 is 13 residues. The CDR3 loop is CASSPRALDTQYF. The CDR3 bases are TGTGCCAGCAGCCCCAGGGCCCTAGATACGCAGTATTTT.

CDR3 coding DNA: TGTGCCAGCAACCCTAACGACAGGGGTTCTGGCTACACCTTC. Translated: CASNPNDRGSGYTF. The chain is built from TRBV6-6 and TRBJ1-2, with 8 bases fitting TRBD1. Germline loops: CDR1 MNHNY, CDR2 SVGAGI (reference sequence). The CDR3 extends over 14 amino acids. V shed 7 bases and J 7 bases; nucleotides not matched to a gene: 11.

The CDR3 loop is CASSSQRISTDTQYF. In nucleotides, the CDR3 is TGTGCCAGTAGCTCTCAGCGGATCAGCACAGATACGCAGTATTTT. This rearrangement joins TRBV19 to TRBJ2-3; D is possibly TRBD2 (5 bases). CDR1 is LNHDA and CDR2 is SQIVND in the germline V gene (reference sequence). Deletions cut 6 bases from V and 0 bases from J, with 13 bases between. The CDR3 has 15 residues.

The V call is TRBV7-9, the J call TRBJ2-3, with TRBD2 matching 8 bases. CDR3 length equals 16 residues. Per the germline V gene, CDR1 is SEHNR and CDR2 is FQNEAQ (reference sequence). V was pared by 0 bases and J by 6 bases, with 8 bases of the junction left unmatched. The CDR3 loop reads CASSLARRGERDTQYF. The CDR3 nucleotides are TGTGCCAGCAGCTTAGCCCGGCGGGGGGAAAGGGATACGCAGTATTTT. The entire variable domain, with the rest obtained from reference TRBV7-9 and TRBJ2-3, is as follows: DTGVSQNPRHKITKRGQNVTFRCDPISEHNRLYWYRQTLGQGPEFLTYFQNEAQLEKSRLLSDRFSAERPKGSFSTLEIQRTEQGDSAMYLCASSLARRGERDTQYFGPGTRLTVL.

The chain recombines TRBV9 with TRBJ2-5; TRBD1 aligns across 8 bases. Germline assignment: CDR1 SGDLS and CDR2 YYNGEE. The CDR3 sequence is 15 residues long. V was clipped by 4 bases and J by 5 bases; unmatched bases: 10. CDR3 loop: CASSPRQGAGETQYF. CDR3 nucleotides: TGTGCCAGCAGCCCAAGGCAGGGGGCTGGGGAGACCCAGTACTTC.

The chain links TRBV30 to TRBJ2-2, with 8 bases fitting TRBD1. The germline CDR1 and CDR2 sequences are GTSNPN and SVGIG (reference sequence). The CDR3 loop spans 13 amino acids. Trimming took 3 bases from V and 5 from J; bases not matched to a gene: 2. The CDR3 DNA reads TGTGCCTGGAGACAGGGGGGAACCGGGGAGCTGTTTTTT. It translates to CAWRQGGTGELFF.

A word on this clone: Other DNA sequences in the sample encode the same CDR3. V usage is TRBV18 and J usage is TRBJ1-4, with 7 bases matching TRBD1. This CDR3 is built from 15 residues. The V segment lost 0 bases and the J segment 5 bases; nucleotides outside the gene matches: 3. CDR1 and CDR2 from the germline V gene are KGHSH and LQKENI. In DNA form, the CDR3 reads TGTGCCAGCTCACCACCGGGACAGCCCAATGAAAAACTGTTTTTT. It is translated as CASSPPGQPNEKLFF.

V and J are TRBV2 and TRBJ2-1, with TRBD2 matching over 13 bases. Germline trimming cut 5 bases from V and 7 bases from J; bases unmatched to any gene: 8. From germline, CDR1 is SNHLY and CDR2 FYNNEI. This CDR3 comprises 16 residues. The CDR3 here is CASSLSGTSGTNEQFF. CDR3 nucleotides: TGTGCCAGCAGTTTATCCGGGACTAGCGGGACGAATGAGCAGTTCTTC.

The chain uses TRBV4-2 and TRBJ1-2; no clear D gene. The V end was cut by 0 bases, the J end by 7 bases, with 6 bases between. The CDR3 loop spans 12 amino acids. The germline CDR1 and CDR2 sequences are LGHNA and YNFKEQ. The CDR3 region is CASSQERFGYTF. CDR3 DNA sequence: TGTGCCAGCAGCCAAGAGAGGTTTGGCTACACCTTC.